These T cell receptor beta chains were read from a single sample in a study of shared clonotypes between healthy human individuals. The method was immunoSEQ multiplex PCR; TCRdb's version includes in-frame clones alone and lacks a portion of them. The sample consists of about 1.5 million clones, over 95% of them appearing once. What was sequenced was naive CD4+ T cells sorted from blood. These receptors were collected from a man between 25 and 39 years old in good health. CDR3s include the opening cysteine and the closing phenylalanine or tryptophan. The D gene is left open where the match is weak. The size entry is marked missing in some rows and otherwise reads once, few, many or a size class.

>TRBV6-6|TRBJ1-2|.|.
TGTGCCAGCAGTGGGAGTGAAGGATGGGGCTACACCTTC
CASSGSEGWGYTF
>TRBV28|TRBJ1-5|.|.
TGTGCCAGCAGTCCGCGAGAGGGAGCCCAGCATTTT
CASSPREGAQHF
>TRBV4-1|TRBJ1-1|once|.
TGCGCCAGCAGCCAAGAGGGGGCCCTGAACACTGAAGCTTTCTTT
CASSQEGALNTEAFF
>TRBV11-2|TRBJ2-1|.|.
TGTGCCAGCAGCTCCACGGGACTGACCGGGGATGAGCAGTTCTTC
CASSSTGLTGDEQFF
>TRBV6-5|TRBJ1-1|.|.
TGTGCCAGCAGTTACACCAGCGGGCTTGGTGAAGCTTTCTTT
CASSYTSGLGEAFF
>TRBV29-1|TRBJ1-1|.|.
TGCAGCGTTGGGCAAAACACTGAAGCTTTCTTT
CSVGQNTEAFF
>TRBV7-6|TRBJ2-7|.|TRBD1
TGTGCCAGCAGCTTACAAACCGGGACAGGGTCCTACGAGCAGTACTTC
CASSLQTGTGSYEQYF
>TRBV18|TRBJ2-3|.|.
TGTGCCAGCTCCGATCAGAGGGGTGCAGATACGCAGTATTTT
CASSDQRGADTQYF
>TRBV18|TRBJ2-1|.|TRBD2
TGTGCCAGCTCACCACAAGCGGGGGTCTCCTACAATGAGCAGTTCTTC
CASSPQAGVSYNEQFF
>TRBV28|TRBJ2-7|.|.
TGTGCCAGCAGTTGGAGGGGCGGAAAGCCCCCCTACGAGCAGTACTTC
CASSWRGGKPPYEQYF
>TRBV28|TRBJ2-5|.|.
TGTGCCAGCAGTGAGGGGAGGCGGGAGACCCAGTACTTC
CASSEGRRETQYF
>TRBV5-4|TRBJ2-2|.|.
TGTGCCAGCAGCTTGCCGGGAGAGAACACCGGGGAGCTGTTTTTT
CASSLPGENTGELFF
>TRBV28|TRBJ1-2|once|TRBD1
TGTGCCAGCGCAGGGGGGTATAGCTATGGCTACACCTTC
CASAGGYSYGYTF
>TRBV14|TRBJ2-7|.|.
TGTGCCAGCAGCCAAGATCGATCCGAGCAGTACTTC
CASSQDRSEQYF
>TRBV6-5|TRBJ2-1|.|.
TGTGCCAGCAGTTACGTTTGGGCCGGGGACGATGAGCAGTTCTTC
CASSYVWAGDDEQFF
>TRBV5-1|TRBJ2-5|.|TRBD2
TGCGCCAGCAGCTTGATGGGAGCGGGAGGGCCGGGAGAGACCCAGTACTTC
CASSLMGAGGPGETQYF
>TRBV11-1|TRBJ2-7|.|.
TGTGCCAGCAGGCCGAGGGGGAACTACGAGCAGTACTTC
CASRPRGNYEQYF
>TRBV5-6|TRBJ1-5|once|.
TGTGCCAGCAGCTTTACTCGGAGCAATCAGCCCCAGCATTTT
CASSFTRSNQPQHF
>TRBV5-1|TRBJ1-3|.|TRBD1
TGCGCCAGCAGAGAGGGGGCGGGAAACACCATATATTTT
CASREGAGNTIYF
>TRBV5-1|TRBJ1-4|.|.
TGCGCCAGCAGACCAGTTGCAACTAATGAAAAACTGTTTTTT
CASRPVATNEKLFF
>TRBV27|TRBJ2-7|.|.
TGTGCCAGCAGTATGGGGATCTCGACTTTTAACTCCTACGAGCAGTACTTC
CASSMGISTFNSYEQYF
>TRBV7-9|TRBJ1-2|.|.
TGTGCCAGCAGTCGGGAAGGAAACTATGGCTACACCTTC
CASSREGNYGYTF
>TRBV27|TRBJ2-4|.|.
TGTGCCAGCAGTTCCCTCAGGGCGTTCGCCAAAAACATTCAGTACTTC
CASSSLRAFAKNIQYF
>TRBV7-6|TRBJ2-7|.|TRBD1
TGTGCCAGCAGCTTAGGCGGCAGGGGGCTTTGGGAGCAGTACTTC
CASSLGGRGLWEQYF
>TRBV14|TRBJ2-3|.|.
TGTGCCAGCAGCCAAGGCAGGCGGCGATTGGGAGATACGCAGTATTTT
CASSQGRRRLGDTQYF
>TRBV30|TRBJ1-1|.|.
TGTGCCTGGGCTAATACTATAAGTAACACTGAAGCTTTCTTT
CAWANTISNTEAFF
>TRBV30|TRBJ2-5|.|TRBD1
TGTGCCTGGGGGCAGGGGGCCGGGACCCAGTACTTC
CAWGQGAGTQYF